These 12 T cell receptor beta chains came from one sample sequenced in a study of human T cells and chemical hapten exposure. Specified time point: patch test 3, about 24 weeks after DPC sensitization. Treatment described: therapeutic diphenylcyclopropenone sensitization with weekly scalp DPC. TCRdb reanalysed the RACE reads using MiXCR and keeps one entry per CDR3 protein. The sample carries about 92,000 distinct CDR3 sequences, 9.5% to 13% recorded once. This material consisted of whole blood, taken in connection with sensitization to the hapten diphenylcyclopropenone (DPC). Receptors originate from a woman aged 30 to 39 with alopecia areata. Some clones in this sample may be carry-over from other donors' samples.

This clonotype was counted at least ten times. The chain uses TRBV14 and TRBJ2-3; 9 bases align to TRBD1. V dropped 0 bases and J dropped 6; count of bases not matched to a gene: 10. Germline loops: CDR1 SGHDN, CDR2 FVKESK. The CDR3 spans 17 residues. CDR3 in amino acids: CASSQDFGTGYGDTQYF. CDR3 nucleotide sequence: TGTGCCAGCAGCCAAGATTTTGGGACAGGGTATGGCGATACGCAGTATTTT.

V gene TRBV23-1 combines with J gene TRBJ1-5; D is ambiguous. TRBV23-1 is designated an ORF whose function remains uncertain. This CDR3 contains 16 residues. V was trimmed by 1 base and J by 3 bases, leaving 13 bases between them. In DNA form, the CDR3 reads TGCGCCAGCAGTCAATTTTCGGGCCCTAACAATCAGCCCCAGCATTTT. Translation: CASSQFSGPNNQPQHF.

This clonotype was counted ten times or more. The chain couples TRBV6-2 or TRBV6-3 to TRBJ2-1; D is uncertain. CDR3 length: 14 amino acids. The V gene lost 4 bases and the J gene lost 6 bases, with 13 bases spanning the gap. CDR1 and CDR2 (germline): MNHEY, SVGEGT. CDR3 coding DNA: TGTGCCAGCAGTTGGTCCCCGAGGCTCAATGAGCAGTTCTTC. Amino acid sequence: CASSWSPRLNEQFF.

This clonotype was seen ten or more times. The chain carries TRBV2 and TRBJ2-1; 9 positions agree with TRBD2. Per the germline V gene, CDR1 is SNHLY and CDR2 is FYNNEI. This CDR3 has 17 amino acids. The V segment lost 3 bases and the J segment 0 bases; nucleotides outside the gene matches: 6. Here the CDR3 reads CASSEGSGGFSYNEQFF. CDR3 bases: TGTGCCAGCAGTGAGGGTAGCGGGGGATTCTCCTACAATGAGCAGTTCTTC.

This clonotype was counted ten times or more. The chain joins TRBV18 to TRBJ1-5, with TRBD1 matching over 7 bases. V was clipped by 3 bases and J by 2 bases; unmatched bases: 1. The CDR3 contains 14 residues. Germline CDR1 reads KGHSH; CDR2 reads LQKENI. In DNA, the CDR3 is TGTGCCAGCTCACCTGGGACAGGCAATCAGCCCCAGCATTTT. Amino acids: CASSPGTGNQPQHF.

This clonotype was picked up many times. This sequence joins TRBV6-5 and TRBJ1-6, with D maybe TRBD1 (5 bases). Germline V gene data show CDR1 as MNHEY and CDR2 as SVGAGI. This CDR3 comprises 16 residues. The V and J ends lost 1 base and 7 bases respectively, with 14 bases between them. Here the CDR3 reads CASSYYPGRRNSPLHF. CDR3 nucleotide sequence: TGTGCCAGCAGTTACTACCCGGGACGGAGGAATTCACCCCTCCACTTT.

This clonotype was detected many times. This chain links TRBV18 with TRBJ2-1, with D unresolved. Germline V lookup: CDR1 KGHSH, CDR2 LQKENI. The V and J ends lost 1 base and 4 bases respectively, with 17 bases between them. The CDR3 covers 17 residues. CDR3 DNA: TGTGCCAGCTCACCACAATATCAGCTGGGCTTGTACAATGAGCAGTTCTTC. It yields the protein CASSPQYQLGLYNEQFF.

This clonotype was detected many times. The CDR3 nucleotides are TGTGCCAGCAGCCAAGACGCAGGGTCCGGTGAGCAGTTCTTC. Encoded protein: CASSQDAGSGEQFF. This chain uses TRBV3-1 with TRBJ2-1, with D maybe TRBD1 (5 bases). Looked up from germline, CDR1 is LGHDT and CDR2 is YNNKEL (reference sequence). V was shortened by 0 bases and J by 9 bases, with 12 bases between the two germline ends. This CDR3 contains 14 residues.

This clonotype has a count of ten or more. The J gene is TRBJ1-1, the V gene TRBV20-1, with TRBD1 as a possible D gene (6 bases). V gave up 0 bases and J gave up 8 bases, with 16 bases separating them. Germline V lookup: CDR1 DFQATT, CDR2 SNEGSKA (reference sequence). CDR3 size: 14 residues. DNA for the CDR3: TGCAGTGCTAGAGATTATAGTTGGGACAAAGAAGCTTTCTTT. Its translation: CSARDYSWDKEAFF.

This clonotype was recorded at least ten times. The rearrangement links TRBV10-3 to TRBJ1-2; D unclear. In germline, CDR1 is ENHRY, CDR2 SYGVKD. CDR3 length equals 14 residues. V was trimmed by 3 bases and J by 0 bases, leaving 8 bases between them. CDR3 in amino acids: CAISDTTSNYGYTF. The CDR3 DNA sequence: TGTGCCATCAGTGATACGACTTCTAACTATGGCTACACCTTC.

This clonotype showed up many times. This chain links TRBV11-2 with TRBJ2-1, with 7 bases fitting TRBD1. The CDR3 has 18 residues. CDR1 SGHAT and CDR2 FQNNGV come from the germline V gene. With 3 bases clipped from V and 0 bases from J, the junction kept 11 bases outside the gene matches. This CDR3 reads CASSFPHRGPTSYNEQFF. The CDR3 nucleotides read TGTGCCAGCAGCTTCCCACATAGGGGGCCGACCTCCTACAATGAGCAGTTCTTC.

The V call is TRBV28, the J call TRBJ1-4; perhaps TRBD1 as D (5 bases). This CDR3 has 15 amino acids. Trimming cost V 5 bases and J 7 bases, with 17 bases left between them. CDR1 is MDHEN and CDR2 is SYDVKM in the germline V gene. The CDR3 loop is CASSPRAGQIEKLFF. CDR3 DNA: TGTGCCAGCAGTCCCCGAGCAGGGCAAATTGAAAAACTGTTTTTT. The full variable domain, with the rest looked up from reference TRBV28 and TRBJ1-4, is DVKVTQSSRYLVKRTGEKVFLECVQDMDHENMFWYRQDPGLGLRLIYFSYDVKMKEKGDIPEGYSVSREKKERFSLILESASTNQTSMYLCASSPRAGQIEKLFFGSGTQLSVL.